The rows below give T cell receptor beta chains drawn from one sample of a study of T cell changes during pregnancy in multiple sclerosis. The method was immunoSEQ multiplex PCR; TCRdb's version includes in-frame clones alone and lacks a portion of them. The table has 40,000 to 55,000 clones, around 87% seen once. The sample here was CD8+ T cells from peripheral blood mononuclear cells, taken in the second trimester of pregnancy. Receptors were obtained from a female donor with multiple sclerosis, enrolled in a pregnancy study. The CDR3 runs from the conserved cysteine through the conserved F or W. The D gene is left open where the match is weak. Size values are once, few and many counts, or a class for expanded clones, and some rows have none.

CDR3: CASSEGGDDYEQYF
DNA: TGTGCCAGCAGTGAGGGGGGGGATGATTACGAGCAGTACTTC
size: .
D: TRBD2
V: TRBV6-1
J: TRBJ2-7

CDR3: CASSANPGTASYEQYF
DNA: TGTGCCAGCAGTGCAAACCCCGGGACAGCCTCCTACGAGCAGTACTTC
size: .
D: TRBD1
V: TRBV2
J: TRBJ2-7

CDR3: CAIGSTTYDEQYF
DNA: TGTGCCATCGGATCGACTACGTATGACGAGCAGTACTTC
size: .
D: .
V: TRBV10-3
J: TRBJ2-7

CDR3: CASSLAGGPDEQYF
DNA: TGTGCCAGCAGCTTAGCGGGGGGGCCGGACGAGCAGTACTTC
size: .
D: .
V: TRBV7-9
J: TRBJ2-7

CDR3: CASSKAEKETQYF
DNA: TGTGCCAGCAGCAAAGCCGAGAAAGAGACCCAGTACTTC
size: .
D: .
V: TRBV21-1
J: TRBJ2-5

CDR3: CASSQGLAGSEQFF
DNA: TGCGCCAGCAGCCAAGGCCTAGCGGGGAGTGAGCAGTTCTTC
size: .
D: TRBD2
V: TRBV4-1
J: TRBJ2-1

CDR3: CATQIEGEQYF
DNA: TGCGCCACCCAAATAGAGGGCGAGCAGTACTTC
size: once
D: .
V: TRBV10-2
J: TRBJ2-7

CDR3: CASSQPRTEGNTIYF
DNA: TGCGCCAGCAGCCAACCTCGGACAGAAGGAAACACCATATATTTT
size: .
D: .
V: TRBV4-1
J: TRBJ1-3

CDR3: CASGLETTNTGELFF
DNA: TGTGCTAGTGGTTTGGAGACTACGAACACCGGGGAGCTGTTTTTT
size: .
D: .
V: TRBV12-5
J: TRBJ2-2

CDR3: CASSHFSGGTDTQYF
DNA: TGCGCCAGCAGCCATTTCTCAGGGGGGACAGATACGCAGTATTTT
size: .
D: .
V: TRBV4-1
J: TRBJ2-3

CDR3: CASSEPYRDAGELFF
DNA: TGTGCCAGCAGTGAACCGTACAGGGACGCCGGGGAGCTGTTTTTT
size: .
D: .
V: TRBV6-1
J: TRBJ2-2

CDR3: CASNRGDTQYF
DNA: TGTGCCAGCAATCGGGGAGATACGCAGTATTTT
size: .
D: .
V: TRBV27
J: TRBJ2-3

CDR3: CASSGLAESYEQYF
DNA: TGTGCCAGCAGCGGACTAGCGGAGTCCTACGAGCAGTACTTC
size: once
D: TRBD2
V: TRBV6-1
J: TRBJ2-7

CDR3: CASSRFIGETQYF
DNA: TGCGCCAGCAGCCGGTTCATCGGAGAGACCCAGTACTTC
size: .
D: .
V: TRBV5-1
J: TRBJ2-5

CDR3: CASSDSSQGSTDTQYF
DNA: TGTGCCAGCAGTGACTCCTCACAGGGAAGCACAGATACGCAGTATTTT
size: .
D: .
V: TRBV6-4
J: TRBJ2-3

CDR3: CASTRVQSHSGANVLTF
DNA: TGTGCCAGCACCCGGGTCCAATCCCACTCTGGGGCCAACGTCCTGACTTTC
size: .
D: .
V: TRBV5-4
J: TRBJ2-6

CDR3: CASSRQGPLAKNIQYF
DNA: TGTGCCAGCTCACGACAGGGGCCTCTAGCCAAAAACATTCAGTACTTC
size: .
D: TRBD1
V: TRBV18
J: TRBJ2-4

CDR3: CASQENTEAFF
DNA: TGTGCCTCACAGGAAAACACTGAAGCTTTCTTT
size: .
D: .
V: TRBV30
J: TRBJ1-1

CDR3: CAWSSGTAEEQYF
DNA: TGTGCCTGGAGTTCTGGGACAGCCGAGGAGCAGTACTTC
size: .
D: TRBD1
V: TRBV30
J: TRBJ2-7

CDR3: CASRVGGSGELFF
DNA: TGTGCCAGCAGGGTAGGCGGTTCCGGGGAGCTGTTTTTT
size: once
D: .
V: TRBV9
J: TRBJ2-2

CDR3: CASSPFEGSYQPQHF
DNA: TGTGCCAGCTCACCATTCGAGGGATCCTATCAGCCCCAGCATTTT
size: .
D: .
V: TRBV18
J: TRBJ1-5

CDR3: CAWSLDRDQPQHF
DNA: TGTGCCTGGAGTTTGGACAGAGATCAGCCCCAGCATTTT
size: few
D: .
V: TRBV30
J: TRBJ1-5

CDR3: CASSPGTGAATNEKLFF
DNA: TGTGCCAGCAGCCCGGGGACAGGGGCCGCAACTAATGAAAAACTGTTTTTT
size: once
D: TRBD1
V: TRBV14
J: TRBJ1-4

CDR3: CASSSPGEQYF
DNA: TGTGCCAGCAGCTCACCGGGGGAGCAGTACTTC
size: .
D: .
V: TRBV9
J: TRBJ2-7

CDR3: CASSVQGQYQETQYF
DNA: TGTGCCAGCAGCGTTCAAGGACAGTACCAAGAGACCCAGTACTTC
size: .
D: .
V: TRBV9
J: TRBJ2-5

CDR3: CATSRDQDSGNTIYF
DNA: TGTGCCACCAGCAGAGATCAGGATTCTGGAAACACCATATATTTT
size: .
D: .
V: TRBV15
J: TRBJ1-3

CDR3: CASGYIRGNTEAFF
DNA: TGTGCCAGCGGGTATATCAGGGGGAACACTGAAGCTTTCTTT
size: .
D: .
V: TRBV27
J: TRBJ1-1

CDR3: CASGDYRVGNEQFF
DNA: TGCGCCAGCGGCGATTACAGGGTCGGAAATGAGCAGTTCTTC
size: .
D: .
V: TRBV5-1
J: TRBJ2-1

CDR3: CASSYGTGEDQPQHF
DNA: TGTGCCAGCAGCTATGGGACAGGGGAAGATCAGCCCCAGCATTTT
size: .
D: TRBD1
V: TRBV7-9
J: TRBJ1-5

CDR3: CASLGGGPSNEQFF
DNA: TGTGCCAGCCTTGGCGGGGGGCCATCCAATGAGCAGTTCTTC
size: .
D: TRBD2
V: TRBV2
J: TRBJ2-1

CDR3: CASSSSGGAYEQYF
DNA: TGCGCCAGCAGCTCCTCGGGGGGGGCCTACGAGCAGTACTTC
size: .
D: TRBD2
V: TRBV5-1
J: TRBJ2-7

CDR3: CASSVGGGQGYTF
DNA: TGTGCCAGCAGCGTAGGCGGGGGCCAGGGCTACACCTTC
size: once
D: .
V: TRBV9
J: TRBJ1-2

CDR3: CASSLGRDYLTYEQYF
DNA: TGCGCCAGCAGCTTGGGACGGGACTACCTCACCTACGAGCAGTACTTC
size: .
D: TRBD2
V: TRBV5-1
J: TRBJ2-7

CDR3: CASTTSGINIQYF
DNA: TGTGCCAGCACAACTAGCGGGATAAACATTCAGTACTTC
size: .
D: TRBD2
V: TRBV5-6
J: TRBJ2-4

CDR3: CASSFNREGSPLHF
DNA: TGTGCCAGCAGTTTTAACAGGGAGGGATCACCCCTCCACTTT
size: .
D: .
V: TRBV27
J: TRBJ1-6

CDR3: CAISEGIPYGYTF
DNA: TGTGCCATCAGTGAGGGCATACCCTATGGCTACACCTTC
size: .
D: .
V: TRBV10-3
J: TRBJ1-2

CDR3: CASSYSILAVDKTQYF
DNA: TGTGCCAGCAGTTACTCTATTCTAGCGGTTGATAAGACCCAGTACTTC
size: .
D: TRBD2
V: TRBV6-6
J: TRBJ2-5

CDR3: CASSPDRGENQPQHF
DNA: TGTGCCAGCAGCCCCGACAGGGGAGAGAATCAGCCCCAGCATTTT
size: .
D: TRBD1
V: TRBV5-4
J: TRBJ1-5

CDR3: CSALTSTEAFF
DNA: TGCAGCGCATTGACATCCACTGAAGCTTTCTTT
size: .
D: .
V: TRBV29-1
J: TRBJ1-1

CDR3: CASRPWASGDLTYEQYF
DNA: TGTGCCAGCAGGCCCTGGGCCAGCGGGGACCTAACCTACGAGCAGTACTTC
size: .
D: TRBD2
V: TRBV27
J: TRBJ2-7

CDR3: CASSLVGLPTSRYF
DNA: TGTGCCAGCAGCTTGGTAGGGCTCCCGACTAGCCGATACTTC
size: .
D: TRBD2
V: TRBV5-6
J: TRBJ2-7

CDR3: CASSMAQGGDEQYF
DNA: TGTGCCAGTAGTATGGCCCAGGGGGGAGACGAGCAGTACTTC
size: once
D: .
V: TRBV19
J: TRBJ2-7

CDR3: CASSEYFKIGRDEQYF
DNA: TGTGCCAGCAGTGAATATTTTAAGATCGGCAGGGATGAGCAGTACTTC
size: .
D: .
V: TRBV25-1
J: TRBJ2-7

CDR3: CASSIGRGPVDEQFF
DNA: TGTGCCAGTAGTATAGGTAGGGGGCCGGTCGATGAGCAGTTCTTC
size: once
D: TRBD1
V: TRBV19
J: TRBJ2-1

CDR3: CASRDRSNYGYTF
DNA: TGTGCCAGCAGGGACAGATCTAACTATGGCTACACCTTC
size: .
D: .
V: TRBV28
J: TRBJ1-2

CDR3: CASSLTGGAYGYTF
DNA: TGTGCCAGTAGTCTGACAGGGGGCGCGTATGGCTACACCTTC
size: .
D: TRBD1
V: TRBV19
J: TRBJ1-2

CDR3: CASSGDVTGSGYGYTF
DNA: TGTGCCAGCAGCGGAGACGTGACAGGGTCGGGCTATGGCTACACCTTC
size: few
D: TRBD1
V: TRBV9
J: TRBJ1-2

CDR3: CASKVSGEPYEQYF
DNA: TGCGCCAGCAAGGTTAGCGGGGAACCCTACGAGCAGTACTTC
size: .
D: TRBD2
V: TRBV5-1
J: TRBJ2-7

CDR3: CASSEIQAEYNEQFF
DNA: TGCGCCAGCAGTGAGATCCAAGCGGAATACAATGAGCAGTTCTTC
size: .
D: .
V: TRBV10-2
J: TRBJ2-1

CDR3: CASSVAGSGGPTEQFF
DNA: TGTGCCAGCAGCGTAGCGGGGTCGGGGGGGCCCACTGAGCAGTTCTTC
size: few
D: TRBD2
V: TRBV9
J: TRBJ2-1

CDR3: CASSPGVGGNEKLFF
DNA: TGTGCCAGCAGCCCTGGGGTGGGGGGGAATGAAAAACTGTTTTTT
size: .
D: .
V: TRBV7-6
J: TRBJ1-4

CDR3: CASSLGGADTQYF
DNA: TGTGCCAGCAGCTTAGGAGGGGCAGATACGCAGTATTTT
size: .
D: .
V: TRBV13
J: TRBJ2-3

CDR3: CASNPMGSMTSYEQYF
DNA: TGTGCCAGCAACCCCATGGGGAGTATGACTTCCTACGAGCAGTACTTC
size: .
D: .
V: TRBV7-8
J: TRBJ2-7

CDR3: CASSEELEETQYF
DNA: TGTGCCAGCAGCGAAGAATTGGAGGAGACCCAGTACTTC
size: .
D: .
V: TRBV7-9
J: TRBJ2-5

CDR3: CAIFGREGTVYGYTF
DNA: TGTGCCATCTTTGGGCGGGAGGGCACTGTCTATGGCTACACCTTC
size: .
D: .
V: TRBV5-4
J: TRBJ1-2

CDR3: CAISEGVYGTKYNSPLHF
DNA: TGTGCCATCAGTGAGGGCGTTTATGGGACTAAGTATAATTCACCCCTCCACTTT
size: .
D: .
V: TRBV10-3
J: TRBJ1-6

CDR3: CASRSTGTGDNTIYF
DNA: TGTGCCAGCAGATCCACCGGGACAGGGGATAACACCATATATTTT
size: .
D: TRBD1
V: TRBV11-2
J: TRBJ1-3

CDR3: CASSSGLAGAVAKNIQYF
DNA: TGCGCCAGCAGCTCGGGACTAGCGGGGGCGGTAGCCAAAAACATTCAGTACTTC
size: .
D: TRBD2
V: TRBV5-1
J: TRBJ2-4

CDR3: CASSPGGGVAETQYF
DNA: TGTGCCAGCAGCCCAGGGGGTGGGGTAGCAGAGACCCAGTACTTC
size: .
D: .
V: TRBV21-1
J: TRBJ2-5